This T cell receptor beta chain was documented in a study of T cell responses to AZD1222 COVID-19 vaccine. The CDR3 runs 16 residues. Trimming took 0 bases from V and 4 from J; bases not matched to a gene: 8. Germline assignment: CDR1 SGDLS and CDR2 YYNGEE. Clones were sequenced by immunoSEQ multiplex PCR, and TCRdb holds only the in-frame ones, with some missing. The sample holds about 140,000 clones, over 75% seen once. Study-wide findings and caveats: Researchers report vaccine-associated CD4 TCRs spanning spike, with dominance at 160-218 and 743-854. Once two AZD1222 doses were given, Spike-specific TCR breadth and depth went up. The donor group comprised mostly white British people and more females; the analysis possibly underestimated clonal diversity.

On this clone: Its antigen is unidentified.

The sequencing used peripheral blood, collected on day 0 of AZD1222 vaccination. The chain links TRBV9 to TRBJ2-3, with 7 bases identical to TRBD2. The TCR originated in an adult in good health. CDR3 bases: TGTGCCAGCAGCGTAGGGGCCGGGAGGAGAGCAGATACGCAGTATTTT. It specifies CASSVGAGRRADTQYF.